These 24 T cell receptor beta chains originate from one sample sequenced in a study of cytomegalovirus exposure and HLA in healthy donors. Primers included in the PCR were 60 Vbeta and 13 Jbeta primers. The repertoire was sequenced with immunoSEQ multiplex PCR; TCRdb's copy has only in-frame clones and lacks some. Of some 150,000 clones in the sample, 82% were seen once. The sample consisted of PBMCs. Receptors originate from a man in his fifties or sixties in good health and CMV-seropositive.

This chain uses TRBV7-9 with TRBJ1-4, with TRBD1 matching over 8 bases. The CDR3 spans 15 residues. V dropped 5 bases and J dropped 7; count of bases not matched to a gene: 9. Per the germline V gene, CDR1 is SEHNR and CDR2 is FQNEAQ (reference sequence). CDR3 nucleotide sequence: TGTGCCAGCAGCCTCGGACAGGGAGGCGCTGAAAAACTGTTTTTT. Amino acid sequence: CASSLGQGGAEKLFF.

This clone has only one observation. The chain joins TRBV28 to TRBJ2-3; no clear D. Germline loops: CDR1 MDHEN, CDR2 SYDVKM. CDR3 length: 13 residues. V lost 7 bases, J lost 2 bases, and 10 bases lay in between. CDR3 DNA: TGTGCCAGCATCAGTCCGAACACAGATACGCAGTATTTT. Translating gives CASISPNTDTQYF.

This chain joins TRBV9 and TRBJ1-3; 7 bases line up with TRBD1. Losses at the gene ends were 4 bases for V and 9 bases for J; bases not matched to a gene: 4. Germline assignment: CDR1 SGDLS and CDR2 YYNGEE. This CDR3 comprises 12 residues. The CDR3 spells CASSSGQSTIYF. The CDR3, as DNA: TGTGCCAGCAGCTCGGGACAGTCCACCATATATTTT.

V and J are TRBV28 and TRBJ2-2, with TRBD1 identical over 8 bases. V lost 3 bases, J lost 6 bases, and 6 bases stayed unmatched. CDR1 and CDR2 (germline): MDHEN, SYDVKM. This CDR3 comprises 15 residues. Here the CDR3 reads CASSFVQGAPGELFF. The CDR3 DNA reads TGTGCCAGCAGTTTCGTCCAGGGGGCACCCGGGGAGCTGTTTTTT.

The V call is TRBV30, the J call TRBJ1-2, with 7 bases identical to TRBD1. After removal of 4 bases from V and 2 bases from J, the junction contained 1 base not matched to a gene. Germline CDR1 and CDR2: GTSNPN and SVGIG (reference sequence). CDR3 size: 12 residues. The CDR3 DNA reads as TGTGCCTGGACGGGACAGAACTATGGCTACACCTTC. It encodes CAWTGQNYGYTF.

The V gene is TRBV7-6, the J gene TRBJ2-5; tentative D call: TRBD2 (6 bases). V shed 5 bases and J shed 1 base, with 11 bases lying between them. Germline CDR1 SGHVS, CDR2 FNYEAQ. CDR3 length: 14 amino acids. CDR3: CASSLRTIQETQYF. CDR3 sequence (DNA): TGTGCCAGCAGCCTTCGGACTATCCAAGAGACCCAGTACTTC.

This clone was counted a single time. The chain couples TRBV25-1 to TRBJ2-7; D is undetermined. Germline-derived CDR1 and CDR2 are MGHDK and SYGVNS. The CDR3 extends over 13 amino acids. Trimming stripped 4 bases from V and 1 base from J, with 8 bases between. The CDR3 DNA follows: TGTGCCAGCAGTGTTCCGTATTCCTACGAGCAGTACTTC. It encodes CASSVPYSYEQYF.

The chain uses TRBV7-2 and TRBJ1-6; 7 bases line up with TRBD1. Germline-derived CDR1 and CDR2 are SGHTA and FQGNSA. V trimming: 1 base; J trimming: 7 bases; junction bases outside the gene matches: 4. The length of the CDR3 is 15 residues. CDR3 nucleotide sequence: TGTGCCAGCAGCTTAGACCGGGACAGAAATTCACCCCTCCACTTT. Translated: CASSLDRDRNSPLHF.

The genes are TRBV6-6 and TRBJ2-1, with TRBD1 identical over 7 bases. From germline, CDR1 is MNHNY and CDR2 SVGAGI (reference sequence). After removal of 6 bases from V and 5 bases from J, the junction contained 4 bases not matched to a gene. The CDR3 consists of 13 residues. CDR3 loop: CASSLDRNNEQFF. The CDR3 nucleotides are TGTGCCAGCAGCTTGGACAGGAACAATGAGCAGTTCTTC.

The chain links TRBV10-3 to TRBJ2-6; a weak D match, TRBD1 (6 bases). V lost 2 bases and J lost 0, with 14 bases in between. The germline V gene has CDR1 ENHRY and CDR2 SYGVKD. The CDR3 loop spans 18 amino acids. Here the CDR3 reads CAISEAAGQSSGANVLTF. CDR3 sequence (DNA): TGTGCCATCAGTGAGGCGGCAGGACAGAGCTCTGGGGCCAACGTCCTGACTTTC.

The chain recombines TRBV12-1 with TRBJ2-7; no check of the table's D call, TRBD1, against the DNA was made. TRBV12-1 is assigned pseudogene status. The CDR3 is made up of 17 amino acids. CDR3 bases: TGTGCCAGCAGCCAGGGGCCTTGGGCAGGGGGCTGGTACGAGCAGTACTTC. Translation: CASSQGPWAGGWYEQYF.

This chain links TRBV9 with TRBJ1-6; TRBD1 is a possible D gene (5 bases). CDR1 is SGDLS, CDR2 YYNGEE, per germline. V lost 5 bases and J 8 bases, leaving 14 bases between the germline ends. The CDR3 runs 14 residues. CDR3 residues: CASRPDNGHSPLHF. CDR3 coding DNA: TGTGCCAGCAGGCCGGACAACGGCCATTCACCCCTCCACTTT.

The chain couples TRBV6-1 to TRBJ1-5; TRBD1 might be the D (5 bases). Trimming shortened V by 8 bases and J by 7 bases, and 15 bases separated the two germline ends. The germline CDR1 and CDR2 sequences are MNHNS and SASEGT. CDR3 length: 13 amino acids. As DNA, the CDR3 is TGTGCCAGCCAACAGGAGAAAGAACAGCCCCAGCATTTT. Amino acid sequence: CASQQEKEQPQHF.

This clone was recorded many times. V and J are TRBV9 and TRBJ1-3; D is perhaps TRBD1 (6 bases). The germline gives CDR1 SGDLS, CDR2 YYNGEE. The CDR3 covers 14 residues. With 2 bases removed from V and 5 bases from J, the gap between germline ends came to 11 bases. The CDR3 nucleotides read TGTGCCAGCAGCGTTGAGGGGGGGAGAAACACCATATATTTT. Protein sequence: CASSVEGGRNTIYF.

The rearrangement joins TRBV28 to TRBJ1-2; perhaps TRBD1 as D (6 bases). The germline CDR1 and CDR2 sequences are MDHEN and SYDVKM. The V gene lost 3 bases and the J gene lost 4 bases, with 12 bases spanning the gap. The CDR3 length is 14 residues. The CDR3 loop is CASSFGGGSYGYTF. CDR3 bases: TGTGCCAGCAGTTTCGGTGGGGGCAGCTATGGCTACACCTTC.

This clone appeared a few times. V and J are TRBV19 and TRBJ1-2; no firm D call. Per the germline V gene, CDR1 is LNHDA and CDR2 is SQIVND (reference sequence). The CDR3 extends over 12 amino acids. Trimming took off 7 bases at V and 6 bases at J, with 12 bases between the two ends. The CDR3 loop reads CASTGEEDGYTF. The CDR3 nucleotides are TGTGCCAGTACTGGGGAGGAGGATGGCTACACCTTC.

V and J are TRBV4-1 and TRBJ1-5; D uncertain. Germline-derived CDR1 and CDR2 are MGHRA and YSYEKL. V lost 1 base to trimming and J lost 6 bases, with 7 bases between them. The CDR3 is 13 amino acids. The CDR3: CASSQVYGQPQHF. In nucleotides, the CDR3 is TGCGCCAGCAGCCAAGTTTACGGTCAGCCCCAGCATTTT.

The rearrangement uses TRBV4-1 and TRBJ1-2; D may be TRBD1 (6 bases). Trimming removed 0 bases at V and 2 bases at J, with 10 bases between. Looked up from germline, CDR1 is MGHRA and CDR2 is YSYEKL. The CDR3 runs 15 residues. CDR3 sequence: CASSQDRQENYGYTF. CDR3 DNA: TGCGCCAGCAGCCAAGATAGACAGGAAAACTATGGCTACACCTTC.

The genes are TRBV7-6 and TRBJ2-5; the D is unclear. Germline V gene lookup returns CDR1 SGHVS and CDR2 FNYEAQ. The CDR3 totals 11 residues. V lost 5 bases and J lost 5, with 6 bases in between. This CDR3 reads CASSARETQYF. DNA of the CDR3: TGTGCCAGCAGCGCCCGGGAGACCCAGTACTTC.

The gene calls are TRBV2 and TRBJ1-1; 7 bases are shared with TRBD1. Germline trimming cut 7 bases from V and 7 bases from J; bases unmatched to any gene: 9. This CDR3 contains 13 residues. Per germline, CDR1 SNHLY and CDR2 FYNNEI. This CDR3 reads CASMTTGPGEAFF. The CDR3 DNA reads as TGTGCCAGCATGACGACAGGGCCTGGTGAAGCTTTCTTT.

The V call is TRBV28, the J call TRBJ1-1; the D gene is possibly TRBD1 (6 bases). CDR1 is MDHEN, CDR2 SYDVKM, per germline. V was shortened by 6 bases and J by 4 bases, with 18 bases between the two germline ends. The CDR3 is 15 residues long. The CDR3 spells CASREQGKRSTEAFF. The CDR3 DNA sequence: TGTGCCAGCAGGGAACAGGGAAAGAGGAGCACTGAAGCTTTCTTT.

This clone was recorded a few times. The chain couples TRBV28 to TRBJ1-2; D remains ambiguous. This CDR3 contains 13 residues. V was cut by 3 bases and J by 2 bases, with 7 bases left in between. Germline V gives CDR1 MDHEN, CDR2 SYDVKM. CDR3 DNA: TGTGCCAGCAGTTTTGAGGGAAACTATGGCTACACCTTC. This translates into CASSFEGNYGYTF.

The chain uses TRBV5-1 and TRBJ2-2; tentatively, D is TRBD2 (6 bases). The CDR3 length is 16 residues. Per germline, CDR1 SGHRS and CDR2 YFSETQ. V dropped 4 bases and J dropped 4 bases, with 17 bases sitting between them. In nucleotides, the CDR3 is TGCGCCAGCAGCCTTAGCGGCCCAGCGGGCACCGGGGAGCTGTTTTTT. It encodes CASSLSGPAGTGELFF.

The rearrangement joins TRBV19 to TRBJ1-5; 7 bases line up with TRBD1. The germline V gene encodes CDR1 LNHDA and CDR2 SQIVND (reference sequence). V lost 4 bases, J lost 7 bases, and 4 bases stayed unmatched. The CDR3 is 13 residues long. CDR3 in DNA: TGTGCCAGTAGTAAATCAGGGGGACAGCCCCAGCATTTT. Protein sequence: CASSKSGGQPQHF.